Each of the 27 T cell receptor beta chains below was sequenced from the same sample in a study of T-cell memory formation after mild COVID-19. In TCRdb, the 5' RACE reads were re-called with MiXCR into one record per CDR3 protein. The table has hundreds of thousands of distinct CDR3 sequences, roughly 13% seen once. The sample was PBMCs or a T cell subset sorted from them (not recorded which). The receptor set was obtained from a man between 18 and 29 years old who had mild COVID-19 (a few samples of this study predate the infection). Cell type and time point are not known.

This clonotype was counted only a few times. This sequence joins TRBV4-3 and TRBJ2-5; no clear D gene. CDR3 length: 15 residues. The V end lost 4 bases, the J end lost 4 bases, and 16 bases lay between the germline ends. Germline assignment: CDR1 LGHNA and CDR2 YSLEER. As DNA, the CDR3 is TGCGCCAGCAGCCCCACCGGAACAGTGCGAGAGACCCAGTACTTC. Translating it yields CASSPTGTVRETQYF.

The chain joins TRBV10-1 to TRBJ2-5; 9 bases are a match to TRBD1. The CDR3 totals 15 residues. V shed 4 bases and J 2 bases; nucleotides not matched to a gene: 5. The germline V gene encodes CDR1 WNHNN and CDR2 SYGVQD (reference sequence). The CDR3 region has the DNA TGCGCCAGCAGTGTGGGACAGGGCCCACAAGAGACCCAGTACTTC. Encoded protein: CASSVGQGPQETQYF.

This clonotype was seen more than once but under ten times. The gene calls are TRBV27 and TRBJ2-4; 7 bases fit TRBD1. CDR3 length: 14 residues. The germline V gene encodes CDR1 MNHEY and CDR2 SMNVEV (reference sequence). The J segment lost 9 bases and the V segment lost 6 bases, leaving 11 bases of the junction unmatched. CDR3 in amino acids: CASRPHFSGGIQYF. For the CDR3, the DNA is TGTGCCAGCAGACCGCATTTCTCAGGGGGCATTCAGTACTTC.

This chain uses TRBV20-1 with TRBJ2-7; D uncertain. Trimming stripped 2 bases from V and 6 bases from J, with 5 bases between. The length of the CDR3 is 10 residues. Germline CDR1 and CDR2: DFQATT and SNEGSKA (reference sequence). The CDR3 DNA sequence: TGCAGTGCTAGATACATCGAGCAGTACTTC. Translating it yields CSARYIEQYF.

The V and J genes are TRBV7-2 and TRBJ2-7, with D unclear. CDR1 and CDR2 (germline): SGHTA, FQGNSA. This CDR3 comprises 10 residues. V lost 9 bases and J lost 5, with 8 bases in between. Here the CDR3 reads CASPIHEQYV. The DNA of the CDR3 is TGTGCCAGTCCGATTCACGAGCAGTACGTC.

The V and J genes are TRBV7-9 and TRBJ2-5, with D maybe TRBD2 (6 bases). Germline values: CDR1 SEHNR, CDR2 FQNEAQ (reference sequence). This CDR3 spans 15 amino acids. Trimming pared 2 bases from V and 4 bases from J, leaving 14 bases between. CDR3: CASSLRANGGETQYF. The CDR3 DNA is TGTGCCAGCAGCTTACGGGCGAACGGGGGAGAGACCCAGTACTTC. Filled out from reference TRBV7-9 and TRBJ2-5, the complete variable domain reads DTGVSQNPRHKITKRGQNVTFRCDPISEHNRLYWYRQTLGQGPEFLTYFQNEAQLEKSRLLSDRFSAERPKGSFSTLEIQRTEQGDSAMYLCASSLRANGGETQYFGPGTRLLVL.

Only a few counts were recorded for this clonotype. The genes are TRBV7-9 and TRBJ1-2, with D unresolved. CDR1 is SEHNR and CDR2 is FQNEAQ in the germline V gene (reference sequence). The length of the CDR3 is 16 residues. Trimming removed 5 bases from V and 1 base from J, with 17 bases in between. CDR3 coding DNA: TGTGCCAGCAGCCACTGGCGGGTAGGCAGTAACTATGGCTACACCTTC. Residues: CASSHWRVGSNYGYTF.

The gene calls are TRBV7-9 and TRBJ2-5; D uncertain. Looked up from germline, CDR1 is SEHNR and CDR2 is FQNEAQ (reference sequence). V was trimmed by 3 bases and J by 5 bases, leaving 7 bases between them. The CDR3 has 12 amino acids. CDR3 DNA: TGTGCCAGCAGCTTGAGCTGGGAGACCCAGTACTTC. The encoded protein is CASSLSWETQYF.

This clonotype appeared many times. The CDR3 is CASSERGRKETQYF. CDR3 nucleotides: TGTGCCAGCAGCGAACGCGGGAGGAAAGAGACCCAGTACTTC. The chain links TRBV9 to TRBJ2-5; 8 nucleotides align to TRBD2. V lost 3 bases to trimming and J lost 3 bases; unmatched junction nucleotides: 4. The CDR3 is 14 amino acids. From germline, CDR1 is SGDLS and CDR2 YYNGEE. Full variable domain (missing parts from reference TRBV9 and TRBJ2-5): DSGVTQTPKHLITATGQRVTLRCSPRSGDLSVYWYQQSLDQGLQFLIQYYNGEERAKGNILERFSAQQFPDLHSELNLSSLELGDSALYFCASSERGRKETQYFGPGTRLLVL.

J is TRBJ2-3 and V is TRBV29-1; 13 nucleotides match TRBD2. Germline V lookup: CDR1 SQVTM, CDR2 ANQGSEA. Trimming cost V 4 bases and J 0 bases; bases outside gene matches: 10. The CDR3 contains 18 residues. The CDR3 loop is CSVAPGLAGETSTDTQYF. The CDR3 DNA reads TGCAGCGTTGCCCCTGGACTAGCGGGGGAGACGAGCACAGATACGCAGTATTTT.

V gene TRBV7-9 combines with J gene TRBJ2-2; D remains unclear. The CDR3 runs to 16 residues. Germline CDR1 SEHNR, CDR2 FQNEAQ (reference sequence). Trimming took 4 bases from V and 2 from J, leaving 14 bases between them. CDR3 residues: CASSSRILPNTGELFF. CDR3 nucleotides: TGTGCCAGCAGCTCCAGAATATTACCCAACACCGGGGAGCTGTTTTTT.

This clonotype was counted between two and nine times. The chain recombines TRBV12-3 or TRBV12-4 with TRBJ2-1; 9 bases map to TRBD2. The CDR3 covers 15 residues. V shed 6 bases and J 4 bases; nucleotides not matched to a gene: 7. The CDR3 region has the DNA TGTGCCAGCAGCCTCCCGAGCGGGGGGTACAATGAGCAGTTCTTC. It translates to CASSLPSGGYNEQFF.

The J gene is TRBJ1-2, the V gene TRBV7-2; a possible D gene is TRBD1 (6 bases). The CDR3 extends over 13 amino acids. V shed 5 bases and J shed 4 bases, with 11 bases lying between them. The germline CDR1 and CDR2 sequences are SGHTA and FQGNSA. Written as DNA, the CDR3 is TGTGCCAGCAGCCCGGACAGAACCTATGGCTACACCTTC. The encoded protein is CASSPDRTYGYTF.

The chain combines TRBV9 with TRBJ1-1; 10 bases are a match to TRBD1. V lost 0 bases, J lost 1 base, and 9 bases stayed unmatched. CDR1 and CDR2 from the germline V gene are SGDLS and YYNGEE. The length of the CDR3 is 18 residues. As DNA, the CDR3 is TGTGCCAGCAGCGTAGATCCCGGGACAGGGGCCCCGAACACTGAAGCTTTCTTT. This encodes CASSVDPGTGAPNTEAFF. Supplemented by reference TRBV9 and TRBJ1-1, the full variable domain reads DSGVTQTPKHLITATGQRVTLRCSPRSGDLSVYWYQQSLDQGLQFLIQYYNGEERAKGNILERFSAQQFPDLHSELNLSSLELGDSALYFCASSVDPGTGAPNTEAFFGQGTRLTVV.

A few counts support this clonotype. J is TRBJ2-3 and V is TRBV4-3; no clear D. Trimming shortened V by 0 bases and J by 4 bases, and 14 bases separated the two germline ends. In germline, CDR1 is LGHNA, CDR2 YSLEER. This CDR3 region has 16 residues. CDR3 nucleotides: TGCGCCAGCAGCCAAGATCGGCGAACTATCCCAGATACGCAGTATTTT. Its protein product is CASSQDRRTIPDTQYF.

This clonotype has a handful of counts. The genes are TRBV5-1 and TRBJ1-6; 8 bases line up with TRBD1. The CDR3 length is 15 residues. With V trimmed by 6 bases and J by 8 bases, 10 bases remained unmatched. In germline, CDR1 is SGHRS, CDR2 YFSETQ. The CDR3 nucleotides are TGCGCCAGCACTCCCGGTGACAGGGGCGATTCACCCCTCCACTTT. Translation: CASTPGDRGDSPLHF.

This clonotype was detected only a few times. The rearrangement uses TRBV5-5 and TRBJ2-5, with D possibly matching TRBD1 (5 bases). V gave up 4 bases and J gave up 1 base, with 14 bases separating them. The CDR3 is made up of 15 amino acids. Germline V CDR1 and CDR2: SGHKS, YYEKEE (reference sequence). CDR3 nucleotide sequence: TGTGCCAGCAGCGGAAACAGGTACCTCCAAGAGACCCAGTACTTC. Amino acids: CASSGNRYLQETQYF.

The sample holds a few counts of this clonotype. The rearrangement joins TRBV29-1 to TRBJ2-3; 9 bases line up with TRBD1. This CDR3 region has 14 residues. CDR1 SQVTM and CDR2 ANQGSEA come from the germline V gene. Germline trimming cut 6 bases from V and 1 base from J; bases unmatched to any gene: 5. The CDR3 here is CSVGRDRGTDTQYF. The CDR3 DNA reads as TGCAGCGTGGGCCGGGACAGGGGCACAGATACGCAGTATTTT.

The chain combines TRBV20-1 with TRBJ2-3; 10 bases agree with TRBD2. The V gene's germline CDR1 is DFQATT and CDR2 SNEGSKA (reference sequence). Trimming took 6 bases from V and 5 from J; bases not matched to a gene: 11. The CDR3 is 15 residues long. CDR3 region: CSADSLAGEQDTQYF. The DNA for the CDR3 is TGCAGTGCCGATTCCCTAGCGGGGGAGCAAGATACGCAGTATTTT.

This clonotype has ten or more counts. V is TRBV6-5 and J is TRBJ2-4, with D possibly being TRBD1 or TRBD2 (5 bases each). The length of the CDR3 is 15 residues. Germline V gene data show CDR1 as MNHEY and CDR2 as SVGAGI. V was cut by 6 bases and J by 7 bases, with 19 bases left in between. The CDR3 is CASSPSWGEGNIQYF. CDR3 nucleotides: TGTGCCAGCAGCCCCTCTTGGGGTGAGGGGAACATTCAGTACTTC.

The chain carries TRBV9 and TRBJ1-1; no firm D call. Trimming took off 0 bases at V and 1 base at J, with 4 bases between the two ends. The CDR3 extends over 13 amino acids. Germline V CDR1 and CDR2: SGDLS, YYNGEE. DNA for the CDR3: TGTGCCAGCAGCGTAGGGCCGAACACTGAAGCTTTCTTT. Translation gives CASSVGPNTEAFF.

CDR3 nucleotide sequence: TGCGCCAGCAGCACCGGACAGGGGGCGGACGGCTACACCTTC. Its translation is CASSTGQGADGYTF. The J gene is TRBJ1-2, the V gene TRBV5-1, with 11 nucleotides matching TRBD1. CDR3 length: 14 residues. Per the germline V gene, CDR1 is SGHRS and CDR2 is YFSETQ. V lost 4 bases, J lost 8 bases, and 7 bases stayed unmatched.

This chain joins TRBV12-3 or TRBV12-4 and TRBJ2-3, with 10 positions matching TRBD2. Trimming at V came to 6 bases and at J to 3 bases, leaving 6 bases not matched to a gene. The CDR3 loop spans 15 amino acids. In DNA, the CDR3 is TGTGCCAGCAGGGCTAGCGGGGGTGGAACAGATACGCAGTATTTT. Its translation: CASRASGGGTDTQYF.

Only a few counts were recorded for this clonotype. The CDR3 coding sequence is TGCGCCAGCAGCTTGGGATTCGGGATAGCCAAAAACATTCAGTACTTC. Amino acid sequence: CASSLGFGIAKNIQYF. The chain combines TRBV5-1 with TRBJ2-4; possibly TRBD2 for D (5 bases). This CDR3 spans 16 amino acids. The V and J ends lost 0 bases and 0 bases respectively, with 10 bases between them. Per germline, CDR1 SGHRS and CDR2 YFSETQ.

This clonotype was picked up many times. V usage is TRBV29-1 and J usage is TRBJ1-1, with 7 bases aligning to TRBD1. This CDR3 has 13 amino acids. Trimming removed 3 bases from V and 6 bases from J; junction bases left unmatched: 7. Germline V gene sequence: CDR1 SQVTM, CDR2 ANQGSEA. CDR3 DNA sequence: TGCAGCGTTGAGACAGGGAATTCAGCTGAAGCTTTCTTT. Translated, it gives CSVETGNSAEAFF.

V usage is TRBV20-1 and J usage is TRBJ1-2, with a possible D match to TRBD1 (6 bases). In germline, CDR1 is DFQATT, CDR2 SNEGSKA (reference sequence). Trimming removed 0 bases from V and 5 bases from J, with 16 bases in between. This CDR3 is 15 amino acids long. CDR3 bases: TGCAGTGCTAGAGATAAAAACAGGGCAATGTATGGCTACACCTTC. It encodes CSARDKNRAMYGYTF.

This clonotype was counted a few times. The V and J genes are TRBV12-3 or TRBV12-4 and TRBJ2-5; weak D call: TRBD2 (5 bases). Trimming left V 5 bases short and J 7 bases short, with 17 bases between. There are 14 residues in the CDR3. CDR3 sequence (DNA): TGTGCCAGCAGTGTCCTGAGGCTCCGGGGGACCCAGTACTTC. Its protein product is CASSVLRLRGTQYF.